This note documents a single T cell receptor (beta chain) sequence. Its antigen is unidentified. CDR1 and CDR2 from the germline V gene are MNHEY and SVGAGI. The CDR3 spans 13 residues. Trimming removed 3 bases from V and 5 bases from J, with 11 bases in between. TCRdb's table, derived via immunoSEQ multiplex PCR, lists solely in-frame clones and lacks some. The sample gives 10,000 to 15,000 clones, 75% of which show up once; 7% to 8% is in the top ten. Repertoires were sampled repeatedly during chemoradiotherapy. This entry comes from a study of chemoradiotherapy in HPV16-positive cancers. Study conclusions and caveats: During treatment, candidate HPV-specific clones and E7-related motifs expanded in tumor.

This material was obtained from a patient who underwent chemoradiotherapy. The sequence was obtained from a human donor with HPV-associated anogenital cancer. The genes are TRBV6-5 and TRBJ2-7; perhaps TRBD2 as D (5 bases). The CDR3 is CASSYVRGNEQYF. The CDR3 coding sequence is TGTGCCAGCAGTTATGTTCGGGGTAACGAGCAGTACTTC.